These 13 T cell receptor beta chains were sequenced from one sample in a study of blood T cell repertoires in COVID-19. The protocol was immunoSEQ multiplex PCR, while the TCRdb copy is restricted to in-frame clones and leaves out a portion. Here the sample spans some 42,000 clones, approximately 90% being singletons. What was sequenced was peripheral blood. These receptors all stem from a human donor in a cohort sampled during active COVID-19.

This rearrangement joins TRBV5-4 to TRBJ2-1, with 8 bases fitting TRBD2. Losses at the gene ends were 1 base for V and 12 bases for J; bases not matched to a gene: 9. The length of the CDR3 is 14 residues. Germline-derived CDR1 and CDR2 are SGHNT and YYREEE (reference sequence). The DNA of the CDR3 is TGTGCCAGCAGCTTGTGGGGCGGGAGGAGGGTGCAGTTCTTC. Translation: CASSLWGGRRVQFF.

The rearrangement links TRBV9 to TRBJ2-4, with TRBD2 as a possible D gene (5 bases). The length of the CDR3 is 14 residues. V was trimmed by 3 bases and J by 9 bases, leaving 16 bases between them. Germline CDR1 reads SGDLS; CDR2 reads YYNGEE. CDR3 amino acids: CASSARTGFGIQYF. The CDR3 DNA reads TGTGCCAGCAGCGCCAGGACGGGGTTCGGCATTCAGTACTTC.

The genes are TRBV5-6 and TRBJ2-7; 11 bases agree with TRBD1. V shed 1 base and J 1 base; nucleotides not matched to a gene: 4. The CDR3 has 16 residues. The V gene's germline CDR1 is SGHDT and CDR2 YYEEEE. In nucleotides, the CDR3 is TGTGCCAGCAGCTTGTACGGACAGGGGGCGTCCTACGAGCAGTACTTC. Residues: CASSLYGQGASYEQYF.

CDR3 loop: CASSYSRQIKTVGAFF. Here the CDR3 DNA reads TGTGCCAGCAGTTACTCCAGGCAGATAAAGACCGTGGGAGCTTTCTTT. The chain uses TRBV6-5 and TRBJ1-1; D is unclear. This CDR3 comprises 16 residues. The V end was cut by 0 bases, the J end by 10 bases, with 21 bases between. Germline CDR1 MNHEY, CDR2 SVGAGI.

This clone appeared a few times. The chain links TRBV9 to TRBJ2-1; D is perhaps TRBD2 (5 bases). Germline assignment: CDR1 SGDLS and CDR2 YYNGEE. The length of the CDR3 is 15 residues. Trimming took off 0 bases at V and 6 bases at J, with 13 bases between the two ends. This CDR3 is CASSVEGGSGNEQFF. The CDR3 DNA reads TGTGCCAGCAGCGTAGAGGGTGGGAGCGGCAATGAGCAGTTCTTC.

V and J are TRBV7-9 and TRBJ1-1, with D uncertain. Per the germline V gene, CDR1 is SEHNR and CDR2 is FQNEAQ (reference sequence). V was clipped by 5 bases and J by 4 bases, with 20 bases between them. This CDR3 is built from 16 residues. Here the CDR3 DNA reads TGTGCCAGCAGCCACCCCGGGAGGGCTGTCGGCACTGAAGCTTTCTTT. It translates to CASSHPGRAVGTEAFF.

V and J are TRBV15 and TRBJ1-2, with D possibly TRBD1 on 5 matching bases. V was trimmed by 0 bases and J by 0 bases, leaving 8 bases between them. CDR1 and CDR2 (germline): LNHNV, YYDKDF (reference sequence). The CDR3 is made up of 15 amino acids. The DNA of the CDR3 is TGTGCCACCAGCAGAGATAGGGGTTCTAACTATGGCTACACCTTC. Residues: CATSRDRGSNYGYTF.

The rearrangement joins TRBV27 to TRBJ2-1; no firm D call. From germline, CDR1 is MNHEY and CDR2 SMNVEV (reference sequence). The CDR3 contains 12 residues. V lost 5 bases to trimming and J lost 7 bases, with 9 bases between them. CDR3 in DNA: TGTGCCAGCAGTGGTTTAGCTAATGAGCAGTTCTTC. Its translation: CASSGLANEQFF.

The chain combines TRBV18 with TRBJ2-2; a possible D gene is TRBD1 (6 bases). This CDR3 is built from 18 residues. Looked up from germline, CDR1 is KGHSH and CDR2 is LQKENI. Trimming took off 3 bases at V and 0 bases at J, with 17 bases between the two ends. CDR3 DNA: TGTGCCAGCTCACCCTTGAACAGGGCCGCATCGAACACCGGGGAGCTGTTTTTT. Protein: CASSPLNRAASNTGELFF.

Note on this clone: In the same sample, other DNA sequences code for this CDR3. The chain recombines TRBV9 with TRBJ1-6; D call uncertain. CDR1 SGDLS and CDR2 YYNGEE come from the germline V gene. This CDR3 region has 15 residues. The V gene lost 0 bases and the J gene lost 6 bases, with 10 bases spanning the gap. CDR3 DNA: TGTGCCAGCAGCGTAGGTGGGCAGAGTAATTCACCCCTCCACTTT. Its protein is CASSVGGQSNSPLHF.

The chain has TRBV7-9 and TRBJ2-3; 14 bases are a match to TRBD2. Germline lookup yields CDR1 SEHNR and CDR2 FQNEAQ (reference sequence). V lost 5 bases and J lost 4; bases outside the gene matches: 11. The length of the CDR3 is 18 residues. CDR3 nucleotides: TGTGCCAGCAGCGTACCGGGACTAGCGGGGGAGATGGCAGATACGCAGTATTTT. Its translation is CASSVPGLAGEMADTQYF.

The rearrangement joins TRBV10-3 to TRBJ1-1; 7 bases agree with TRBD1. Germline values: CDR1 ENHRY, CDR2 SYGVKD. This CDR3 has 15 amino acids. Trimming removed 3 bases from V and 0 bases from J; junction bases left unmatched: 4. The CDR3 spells CAISEPGQLNTEAFF. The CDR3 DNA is TGTGCCATCAGTGAACCGGGACAGCTGAACACTGAAGCTTTCTTT.

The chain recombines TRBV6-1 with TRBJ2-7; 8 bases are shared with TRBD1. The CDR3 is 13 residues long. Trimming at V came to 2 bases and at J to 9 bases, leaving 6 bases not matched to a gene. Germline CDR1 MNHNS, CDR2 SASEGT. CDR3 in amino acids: CASSESDRAGQYF. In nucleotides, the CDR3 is TGTGCCAGCAGTGAATCGGACAGGGCGGGGCAGTACTTC.